What follows is one T cell receptor (beta chain) and its context. These data belong to a study of Graves' ophthalmopathy and Graves' hyperthyroidism. Researchers took RNA transcripts and amplified TCR beta CDR3 regions from them. First-round RT-PCR with HTBI primers preceded a second-round multiplex PCR. MiXCR, run by TCRdb on the multiplex PCR reads, gives a single entry per CDR3 protein. Of 35,000 to 50,000 distinct CDR3 sequences listed, roughly 49% are singletons. Trimming at V came to 4 bases and at J to 6 bases, leaving 6 bases not matched to a gene. The CDR3 has 13 residues. The receptor was isolated from an adult woman with stable Graves' hyperthyroidism. Sequencing was done on a sample of peripheral blood. This chain connects TRBV12-3 or TRBV12-4 to TRBJ2-7; 7 nucleotides match TRBD1. The DNA of the CDR3 is TGTGCCAGCAGTTCCCAACAGGGGTCCGAGCAGTACTTC. This translates into CASSSQQGSEQYF.